The 4 T cell receptor beta chains below all came from one sample that was sequenced in a study of T cells of healthy individuals. From the 5' RACE reads, TCRdb called clonotypes with MiXCR, one entry per CDR3 protein. This sample has about 82,000 distinct CDR3 sequences, with roughly 5% found just once. These receptor sequences come from a female donor in good health.

This clonotype was recorded at least ten times. J is TRBJ2-7 and V is TRBV7-9; D not certain. CDR3 length: 13 amino acids. Per the germline V gene, CDR1 is SEHNR and CDR2 is FQNEAQ (reference sequence). V was trimmed by 0 bases and J by 3 bases, leaving 6 bases between them. Here the CDR3 DNA reads TGTGCCAGCAGCTTAGCGGGATTCTACGAGCAGTACTTC. It specifies CASSLAGFYEQYF.

This clonotype was counted at least ten times. The V and J genes are TRBV4-2 and TRBJ2-3; possibly TRBD1 or TRBD2 for D (5 bases each). Germline lookup yields CDR1 LGHNA and CDR2 YNFKEQ. V lost 1 base and J lost 3, with 17 bases in between. CDR3 length equals 17 residues. For the CDR3, the DNA is TGTGCCAGCAGCCAAGGAGGGGCTTCAGTTACTACAGATACGCAGTATTTT. It yields the protein CASSQGGASVTTDTQYF.

The V and J genes are TRBV6-2 or TRBV6-3 and TRBJ2-2; 8 positions agree with TRBD2. CDR1 is MNHEY and CDR2 is SVGEGT in the germline V gene. V dropped 7 bases and J dropped 5; count of bases not matched to a gene: 6. The CDR3 has 14 amino acids. CDR3 bases: TGTGCCAGCACCCCCCAGCGGGAGACCGGGGAGCTGTTTTTT. Amino acids: CASTPQRETGELFF.

In its sample, this clonotype was seen many times. The chain employs TRBV2 and TRBJ1-1; D might be TRBD1 (5 bases). The V end was cut by 4 bases, the J end by 1 base, with 10 bases between. This CDR3 contains 14 residues. Per the germline V gene, CDR1 is SNHLY and CDR2 is FYNNEI. The CDR3 sequence is CASSGGRGNTEAFF. In DNA, the CDR3 is TGTGCCAGCAGTGGGGGACGGGGGAACACTGAAGCTTTCTTT.